A selection of T cell receptor beta chains follows, all from one sample in a study of regulatory T cells in long-lasting Graves disease. TCRdb analysed the multiplex PCR reads with MiXCR anew, one entry per CDR3 protein. The sample has about 540,000 distinct CDR3 sequences, roughly 13% seen once. Separately, the same data were catalogued under a study of T cells in Graves' hyperthyroidism and ophthalmopathy.

The material was peripheral blood mononuclear cells (PBMCs), obtained at new diagnosis, from a patient treated with antithyroid drugs. The receptor source for this set is a man aged 25 to 45 with Graves disease. CDR3s include the opening cysteine and the closing phenylalanine or tryptophan. Each record gives: D gene, clone size, J gene, V gene, CDR3 protein, CDR3 DNA. D genes are given only for firm matches. Not every row has a clone size; where given, it reads once, few, many or a size class.

d_call: -; clone_size: -; j_call: TRBJ1-2; v_call: TRBV10-3; cdr3_aa: CAISVGSFPNYGYTF; cdr3_nt: TGTGCCATCAGTGTCGGCAGCTTCCCTAACTATGGCTACACCTTC
d_call: TRBD2; clone_size: many; j_call: TRBJ2-1; v_call: TRBV2; cdr3_aa: CANPGGKPNEQFF; cdr3_nt: TGTGCCAACCCGGGAGGAAAGCCAAATGAGCAGTTCTTC
d_call: -; clone_size: many; j_call: TRBJ2-7; v_call: TRBV7-2; cdr3_aa: CASSSPLYEQYF; cdr3_nt: TGTGCCAGCAGCTCCCCCCTCTACGAGCAGTACTTC
d_call: TRBD2; clone_size: many; j_call: TRBJ2-3; v_call: TRBV20-1; cdr3_aa: CSARLAIRTDTQYF; cdr3_nt: TGCAGTGCCCGACTAGCGATCCGCACAGATACGCAGTATTTT
d_call: TRBD1; clone_size: many; j_call: TRBJ2-7; v_call: TRBV20-1; cdr3_aa: CSARVGDRGDEQYF; cdr3_nt: TGCAGTGCTAGAGTCGGGGACAGGGGGGACGAGCAGTACTTC
d_call: -; clone_size: -; j_call: TRBJ1-1; v_call: TRBV12-3/TRBV12-4; cdr3_aa: CASSFTLRAMNTEAFF; cdr3_nt: TGTGCCAGCAGTTTCACCTTGCGGGCTATGAACACTGAAGCTTTCTTT
d_call: TRBD2; clone_size: many; j_call: TRBJ2-7; v_call: TRBV7-2; cdr3_aa: CASSWKSGSSYEQYF; cdr3_nt: TGTGCCAGCAGCTGGAAAAGCGGGAGCTCCTACGAGCAGTACTTC
d_call: TRBD1; clone_size: few; j_call: TRBJ2-5; v_call: TRBV4-1; cdr3_aa: CASSQLTGGVETQYF; cdr3_nt: TGCGCCAGCAGCCAACTGACAGGGGGGGTAGAGACCCAGTACTTC
d_call: -; clone_size: many; j_call: TRBJ1-6; v_call: TRBV3-1; cdr3_aa: CASSRDHSPLHF; cdr3_nt: TGTGCCAGCAGCCGGGACCATTCACCCCTCCACTTT
d_call: -; clone_size: few; j_call: TRBJ2-5; v_call: TRBV27; cdr3_aa: CASRGYSGTQYF; cdr3_nt: TGTGCCAGCAGGGGATATAGTGGGACCCAGTACTTC
d_call: TRBD1; clone_size: few; j_call: TRBJ1-5; v_call: TRBV18; cdr3_aa: CASSPTGTGGYQPQHF; cdr3_nt: TGTGCCAGCTCACCAACCGGGACAGGGGGTTATCAGCCCCAGCATTTT
d_call: -; clone_size: -; j_call: TRBJ2-5; v_call: TRBV29-1; cdr3_aa: CSVQRSARGETQYF; cdr3_nt: TGCAGCGTTCAGCGGAGCGCTCGGGGAGAGACCCAGTACTTC
d_call: -; clone_size: -; j_call: TRBJ1-2; v_call: TRBV20-1; cdr3_aa: CSARADNAGYGYTF; cdr3_nt: TGCAGTGCTAGGGCTGACAACGCGGGCTATGGCTACACCTTC
d_call: -; clone_size: many; j_call: TRBJ1-1; v_call: TRBV9; cdr3_aa: CASSVGRDRNTEAFF; cdr3_nt: TGTGCCAGCAGCGTAGGTAGAGACAGGAACACTGAAGCTTTCTTT
d_call: -; clone_size: many; j_call: TRBJ2-5; v_call: TRBV7-2; cdr3_aa: CASSDRQYQETQYF; cdr3_nt: TGTGCCAGCAGCGACCGACAGTACCAAGAGACCCAGTACTTC
d_call: -; clone_size: few; j_call: TRBJ2-1; v_call: TRBV12-3/TRBV12-4; cdr3_aa: CASSAPGTTGNEQFF; cdr3_nt: TGTGCCAGCAGTGCCCCCGGGACCACGGGCAATGAGCAGTTCTTC
d_call: -; clone_size: -; j_call: TRBJ2-3; v_call: TRBV18; cdr3_aa: CASSPPGTGFTDTQYF; cdr3_nt: TGTGCCAGCTCACCACCGGGGACGGGGTTCACAGATACGCAGTATTTT
d_call: -; clone_size: many; j_call: TRBJ2-3; v_call: TRBV12-3/TRBV12-4; cdr3_aa: CASSPHSDTQYF; cdr3_nt: TGTGCCAGCAGTCCCCACTCAGATACGCAGTATTTT
d_call: -; clone_size: -; j_call: TRBJ2-2; v_call: TRBV6-1; cdr3_aa: CASSATDTGELFF; cdr3_nt: TGTGCCAGCAGTGCAACGGACACCGGGGAGCTGTTTTTT
d_call: TRBD1; clone_size: few; j_call: TRBJ2-5; v_call: TRBV6-5; cdr3_aa: CTSSYSTGGSGETQYF; cdr3_nt: TGTACCAGCAGTTACTCTACAGGGGGCTCGGGGGAGACCCAGTACTTC
d_call: TRBD2; clone_size: many; j_call: TRBJ2-7; v_call: TRBV12-3/TRBV12-4; cdr3_aa: CASSHRTSGTYEQYF; cdr3_nt: TGTGCCAGCAGTCACAGGACTAGCGGAACCTACGAGCAGTACTTC
d_call: -; clone_size: many; j_call: TRBJ2-7; v_call: TRBV28; cdr3_aa: CASSLVASSYEQYF; cdr3_nt: TGTGCCAGCAGCTTAGTGGCGAGCTCCTACGAGCAGTACTTC
d_call: TRBD2; clone_size: many; j_call: TRBJ2-2; v_call: TRBV19; cdr3_aa: CASGSSTGELFF; cdr3_nt: TGTGCAAGCGGGAGTTCCACCGGGGAGCTGTTTTTT
d_call: TRBD2; clone_size: many; j_call: TRBJ2-2; v_call: TRBV12-3/TRBV12-4; cdr3_aa: CASSLAAGGANTGELFF; cdr3_nt: TGTGCCAGCAGTTTAGCAGCGGGAGGGGCGAACACCGGGGAGCTGTTTTTT
d_call: -; clone_size: many; j_call: TRBJ2-1; v_call: TRBV5-8; cdr3_aa: CASSLTRIGNEQFF; cdr3_nt: TGTGCCAGCAGCTTGACACGCATAGGCAATGAGCAGTTCTTC
d_call: -; clone_size: few; j_call: TRBJ1-4; v_call: TRBV12-3/TRBV12-4; cdr3_aa: CASSEAWGANEKLFF; cdr3_nt: TGTGCCAGCAGTGAAGCGTGGGGAGCTAATGAAAAACTGTTTTTT
d_call: -; clone_size: many; j_call: TRBJ1-5; v_call: TRBV11-2; cdr3_aa: CASSLEGGSNQPQHF; cdr3_nt: TGTGCCAGCAGCTTGGAAGGGGGAAGTAATCAGCCCCAGCATTTT
d_call: -; clone_size: many; j_call: TRBJ2-1; v_call: TRBV20-1; cdr3_aa: CSASTRSSKQFF; cdr3_nt: TGCAGTGCCTCCACGCGGTCCTCTAAGCAGTTCTTC
d_call: -; clone_size: few; j_call: TRBJ2-7; v_call: TRBV27; cdr3_aa: CASSLSGPLEQYF; cdr3_nt: TGTGCCAGCAGTTTATCGGGCCCGCTCGAGCAGTACTTC
d_call: TRBD1; clone_size: many; j_call: TRBJ2-3; v_call: TRBV7-9; cdr3_aa: CASSHARGQGTDTQYF; cdr3_nt: TGTGCCAGCAGCCACGCGAGGGGGCAGGGCACAGATACGCAGTATTTT
d_call: -; clone_size: -; j_call: TRBJ2-7; v_call: TRBV19; cdr3_aa: CASSIGTGSEQYF; cdr3_nt: TGTGCCAGTAGTATCGGGACTGGTTCTGAGCAGTACTTC
d_call: -; clone_size: once; j_call: TRBJ1-1; v_call: TRBV13; cdr3_aa: CASSWGQLNTEVFF; cdr3_nt: TGTGCCAGCAGCTGGGGGCAATTGAACACTGAAGTTTTCTTT
d_call: -; clone_size: many; j_call: TRBJ2-7; v_call: TRBV12-3/TRBV12-4; cdr3_aa: CASSFSTYEQYF; cdr3_nt: TGTGCCAGCAGCTTCTCCACCTACGAGCAGTACTTC
d_call: TRBD1; clone_size: many; j_call: TRBJ1-1; v_call: TRBV4-2; cdr3_aa: CASSQSTGRGTEAFF; cdr3_nt: TGTGCCAGCAGCCAATCGACAGGGCGGGGTACTGAAGCTTTCTTT
d_call: -; clone_size: many; j_call: TRBJ1-2; v_call: TRBV3-1; cdr3_aa: CASSQGHGYTF; cdr3_nt: TGTGCCAGCAGCCAAGGACATGGCTACACCTTC
d_call: TRBD1; clone_size: -; j_call: TRBJ1-2; v_call: TRBV18; cdr3_aa: CASSPGTGDVLGYTF; cdr3_nt: TGTGCCAGCTCACCAGGGACAGGGGATGTCTTAGGCTACACCTTC
d_call: -; clone_size: many; j_call: TRBJ1-5; v_call: TRBV5-1; cdr3_aa: CASSLEGPGNQPQHF; cdr3_nt: TGCGCCAGCAGCTTGGAAGGTCCAGGCAATCAGCCCCAGCATTTT
d_call: TRBD2; clone_size: -; j_call: TRBJ2-2; v_call: TRBV9; cdr3_aa: CASSVRIAGGTGELLF; cdr3_nt: TGTGCCAGCAGCGTCCGAATAGCGGGAGGCACCGGGGAGCTGCTTTTT
d_call: -; clone_size: -; j_call: TRBJ2-1; v_call: TRBV19; cdr3_aa: CASSRLRQGGFNEQFF; cdr3_nt: TGTGCCAGTAGTAGGCTAAGACAGGGAGGGTTTAATGAGCAGTTCTTC
d_call: -; clone_size: -; j_call: TRBJ1-4; v_call: TRBV5-6; cdr3_aa: CASSHDSKDGEKLFF; cdr3_nt: TGTGCCAGCAGCCACGACTCAAAGGACGGTGAAAAACTGTTTTTT
d_call: TRBD2; clone_size: many; j_call: TRBJ2-2; v_call: TRBV3-1; cdr3_aa: CASSQVAGGPRTGELFF; cdr3_nt: TGTGCCAGCAGCCAAGTAGCGGGAGGGCCAAGAACCGGGGAGCTGTTTTTT
d_call: TRBD2; clone_size: -; j_call: TRBJ2-1; v_call: TRBV20-1; cdr3_aa: CSARGLGWREGLLNEQFF; cdr3_nt: TGCAGTGCTAGAGGTCTAGGGTGGCGGGAGGGCCTGTTGAATGAGCAGTTCTTC
d_call: TRBD1; clone_size: few; j_call: TRBJ2-1; v_call: TRBV18; cdr3_aa: CASSRPGTVYNEQFF; cdr3_nt: TGTGCCAGCTCCCGCCCCGGGACAGTCTACAATGAGCAGTTCTTC
d_call: TRBD2; clone_size: few; j_call: TRBJ2-3; v_call: TRBV7-2; cdr3_aa: CASNLSGQASTDTQYF; cdr3_nt: TGTGCCAGCAATCTTAGCGGGCAAGCTAGCACAGATACGCAGTATTTT
d_call: -; clone_size: many; j_call: TRBJ2-1; v_call: TRBV5-1; cdr3_aa: CASSLAGPTPLNEQFF; cdr3_nt: TGCGCCAGCAGCTTGGCAGGGCCGACTCCACTCAATGAGCAGTTCTTC